These T cell receptor beta chains were read from a single sample in a study of neurological immune-mediated disorders. TCRdb used MiXCR to reprocess the 5' RACE reads, holding one entry per CDR3 protein. The data show nearly 60,000 distinct CDR3 sequences, with about 3.3% seen just once and approximately 7.1% held by the top ten. Sequenced: PBMCs. Every receptor here comes from a woman aged 60-75 years with multiple sclerosis. Both conserved end residues are trimmed from each CDR3.

TRBV10-1,TRBJ1-1,ASRRSGNTEAF
TRBV20-1,TRBJ1-1,SARASGANTEAF
TRBV7-9,TRBJ2-1,ASSLATGLYNEQF
TRBV20-1,TRBJ2-1,SAAASGGYNEQF
TRBV7-2,TRBJ1-1,ASSPRTGGENTEAF
TRBV5-1,TRBJ2-2,ASSQTSGGEAGELF
TRBV29-1,TRBJ2-1,SVGTSGPNEQF
TRBV18,TRBJ2-3,ASSPLGRTDTQY
TRBV12-3/TRBV12-4,TRBJ2-5,ASRQLGTETQY
TRBV29-1,TRBJ2-7,SVDGRGSGEQY
TRBV15,TRBJ2-5,ATSTTQGYQETQY
TRBV3-1,TRBJ2-1,ASSSAGGSYNEQF
TRBV29-1,TRBJ2-1,SVTSAYNEQF
TRBV25-1,TRBJ1-3,ASSEQGHRSGNTIY
TRBV6-2/TRBV6-3,TRBJ1-2,ASSGNYGYT
TRBV5-1,TRBJ1-4,ASSLGLRDADEKLF
TRBV28,TRBJ1-1,ASRTRLRAEAF
TRBV18,TRBJ1-2,ASSPDEVDYGYT
TRBV28,TRBJ2-7,ASSGGGSSAGGREQY
TRBV6-1,TRBJ1-4,ASSVEGHWTEKLF
TRBV24-1,TRBJ2-2,ATRQGAPDGELF
TRBV20-1,TRBJ2-5,SARGETQY
TRBV20-1,TRBJ1-1,SAKTALMNTEAF
TRBV7-2,TRBJ1-5,ATRDGNQPQH
TRBV5-1,TRBJ2-5,ASSPGLLAVSGTQY
TRBV28,TRBJ2-3,ASSLRNPAGKDTQY
TRBV3-1,TRBJ2-7,ASSQDLRYEQY
TRBV15,TRBJ1-2,ATSREAERGYT
TRBV7-9,TRBJ1-3,ASSLALSDTIY
TRBV12-3/TRBV12-4,TRBJ1-1,ASSFRTAVEAF
TRBV7-2,TRBJ2-1,ASSQGTGGYNEQF
TRBV28,TRBJ2-7,ATYPGTRSSYEQY
TRBV10-3,TRBJ1-1,AMKQGASGTEAF
TRBV9,TRBJ2-1,ASGTSSYNEQF
TRBV5-1,TRBJ2-2,ASSQLRDGANTGELF
TRBV12-3/TRBV12-4,TRBJ1-2,ASSTWDRAGGYT
TRBV7-2,TRBJ1-1,ASRASANTEAF
TRBV7-9,TRBJ2-3,ASSLDPGGHGTQY
TRBV28,TRBJ2-4,ASSGPGQGNIQY
TRBV30,TRBJ2-7,AWRPTGREQY
TRBV9,TRBJ1-2,ASSVAAGVSNYGYT
TRBV20-1,TRBJ2-3,SARDPLGTGTGTDTQY
TRBV7-9,TRBJ2-5,ASKNPIGGEETQY
TRBV9,TRBJ2-1,ASTPTDYARNEQF
TRBV24-1,TRBJ1-5,ATSDSHKTQN
TRBV3-1,TRBJ1-1,ASSLPDRNTEAF
TRBV29-1,TRBJ1-2,SVEVSQWSGDGYT